These 9 T cell receptor beta chains were all obtained from the same sample, sequenced in a study of graft-versus-host responses after intestinal transplantation. Investigators treated the graft tissue so that it released intraepithelial and lamina propria lymphocytes. The table came from immunoSEQ multiplex PCR; TCRdb's copy has only in-frame clones and leaves some out. In the table there are more than 6,000 clones, about 82% of which are singletons. Sequences were derived from ileum tissue, sampled around 130 days after transplant. These receptors were taken from a human patient who received an intestinal transplant, so some T cells may come from the graft donor.

Comment on this clone: The sample has other DNA sequences that encode this CDR3 too. The V gene is TRBV7-9, the J gene TRBJ1-6; 11 nucleotides agree with TRBD1. V trimming: 3 bases; J trimming: 6 bases; junction bases outside the gene matches: 7. In germline, CDR1 is SEHNR, CDR2 FQNEAQ (reference sequence). CDR3 length equals 17 residues. CDR3 in amino acids: CASSLGTGGRVNSPLHF. CDR3 DNA: TGTGCCAGCAGCTTGGGGACAGGGGGGCGTGTTAATTCACCCCTCCACTTT.

This chain uses TRBV9 with TRBJ1-4; D is uncertain. Trimming removed 3 bases at V and 7 bases at J, with 16 bases between. Germline loops: CDR1 SGDLS, CDR2 YYNGEE. There are 15 residues in the CDR3. CDR3 DNA sequence: TGTGCCAGCAGCGGCCTCGGGGTATTAGGTGAAAAACTGTTTTTT. Its protein product is CASSGLGVLGEKLFF.

Notes on this clone: At one end the junction does not follow the germline gene, possibly because of a read error. Additional DNA sequences in this sample encode the identical CDR3. This chain connects TRBV5-1 to TRBJ2-7; possible D gene TRBD2, 5 bases. The CDR3 runs to 16 residues. CDR1 is SGHRS and CDR2 is YFSETQ in the germline V gene. DNA of the CDR3: TGCGCCAGCAGCTTGGTTTTACTGTTGGACTCCTATGAGCAGTACTTC. This translates into CASSLVLLLDSYEQYF.

The count of this clone is one. The chain employs TRBV2 and TRBJ2-1; 10 nucleotides line up with TRBD2. J gave up 6 bases and V 9 bases, and 8 bases lay outside the gene matches. The CDR3 runs to 14 residues. Germline assignment: CDR1 SNHLY and CDR2 FYNNEI. The CDR3 coding sequence is TGTGCCAGGGCCGTAGCGGGAGGTGCCAATGAGCAGTTCTTC. Its protein is CARAVAGGANEQFF.

This sequence joins TRBV12-5 and TRBJ2-4; no firm D call. The CDR3 has 14 residues. Trimming removed 1 base from V and 7 bases from J, with 11 bases in between. From germline, CDR1 is LGHNT and CDR2 FRNRAP. The CDR3 region is CASGLGGVGNIQYF. CDR3 nucleotide sequence: TGTGCTAGTGGTTTGGGAGGTGTCGGGAACATTCAGTACTTC.

The V gene is TRBV19, the J gene TRBJ1-3; D is ambiguous. CDR3 length: 15 residues. Looked up from germline, CDR1 is LNHDA and CDR2 is SQIVND (reference sequence). V lost 5 bases, J lost 2 bases, and 13 bases lay in between. This CDR3 reads CASSYSDSPGNTIYF. CDR3 DNA sequence: TGTGCCAGTAGTTACAGTGACTCCCCTGGAAACACCATATATTTT.

The rearrangement links TRBV25-1 to TRBJ1-6, with 8 bases lining up with TRBD1. V lost 7 bases and J lost 7; bases outside the gene matches: 9. This CDR3 contains 15 residues. Germline V gene sequence: CDR1 MGHDK, CDR2 SYGVNS. DNA of the CDR3: TGTGCCAGCAAATCCTACAGGGGGTCAAATTCACCCCTCCACTTT. Amino acid sequence: CASKSYRGSNSPLHF.

The chain couples TRBV18 to TRBJ1-1; D uncertain. The CDR3 sequence is 14 residues long. Trimming left V 4 bases short and J 4 bases short, with 13 bases between. CDR1 and CDR2 from the germline V gene are KGHSH and LQKENI. CDR3 bases: TGTGCCAGCTCACTCATAGGTAAGGGCACTGAAGCTTTCTTT. Protein product: CASSLIGKGTEAFF. The entire variable domain, with the rest obtained from reference TRBV18 and TRBJ1-1, is as follows: NAGVMQNPRHLVRRRGQEARLRCSPMKGHSHVYWYRQLPEEGLKFMVYLQKENIIDESGMPKERFSAEFPKEGPSILRIQQVVRGDSAAYFCASSLIGKGTEAFFGQGTRLTVV.

V and J are TRBV18 and TRBJ2-2, with TRBD1 matching over 7 bases. The CDR3 spans 16 residues. CDR1 is KGHSH and CDR2 is LQKENI in the germline V gene. Losses at the gene ends were 3 bases for V and 7 bases for J; bases not matched to a gene: 11. CDR3: CASSPYVRDSGGELFF. For the CDR3, the DNA is TGTGCCAGCTCACCCTACGTCCGGGACAGTGGCGGGGAGCTGTTTTTT.